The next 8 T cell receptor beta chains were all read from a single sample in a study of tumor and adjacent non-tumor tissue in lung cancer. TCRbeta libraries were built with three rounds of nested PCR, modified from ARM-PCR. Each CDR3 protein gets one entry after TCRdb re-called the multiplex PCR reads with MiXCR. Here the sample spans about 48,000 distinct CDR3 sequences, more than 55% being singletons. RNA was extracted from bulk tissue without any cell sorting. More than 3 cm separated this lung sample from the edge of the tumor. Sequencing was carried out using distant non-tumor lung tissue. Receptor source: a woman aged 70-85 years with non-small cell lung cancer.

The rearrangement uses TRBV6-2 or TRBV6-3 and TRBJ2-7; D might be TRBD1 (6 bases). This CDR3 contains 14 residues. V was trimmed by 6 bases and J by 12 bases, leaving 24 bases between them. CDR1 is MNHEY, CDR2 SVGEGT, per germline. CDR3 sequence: CASRHGQNYYEWYF. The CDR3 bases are TGTGCCAGCAGGCACGGACAGAACTATTACGAGTGGTACTTC.

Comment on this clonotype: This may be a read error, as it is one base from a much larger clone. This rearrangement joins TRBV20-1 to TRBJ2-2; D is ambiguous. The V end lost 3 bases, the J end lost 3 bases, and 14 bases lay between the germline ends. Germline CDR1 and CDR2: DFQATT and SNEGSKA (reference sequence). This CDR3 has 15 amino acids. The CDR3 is CSASASESDTGELFF. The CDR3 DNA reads TGCAGTGCTAGTGCCAGCGAGAGCGACACCGGGGAGCTGTTTTTT.

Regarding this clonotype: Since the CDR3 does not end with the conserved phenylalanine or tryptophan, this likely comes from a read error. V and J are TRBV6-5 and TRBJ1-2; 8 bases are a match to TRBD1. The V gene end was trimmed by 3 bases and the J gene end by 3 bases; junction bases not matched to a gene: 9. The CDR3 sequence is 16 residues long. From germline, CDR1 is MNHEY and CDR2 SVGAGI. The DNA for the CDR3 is TGTGCCAGCAGTTATCAAAGCGGGACAGGTCACTATGGCTACACCTTA. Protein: CASSYQSGTGHYGYTL.

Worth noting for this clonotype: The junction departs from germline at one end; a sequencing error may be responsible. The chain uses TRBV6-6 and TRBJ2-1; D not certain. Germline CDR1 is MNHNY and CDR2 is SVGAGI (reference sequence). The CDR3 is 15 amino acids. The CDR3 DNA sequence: TGTGCAAGCAGTTACTCTACGGTGTCGAGCAATGAGCAGTTCTTC. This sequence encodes CASSYSTVSSNEQFF.

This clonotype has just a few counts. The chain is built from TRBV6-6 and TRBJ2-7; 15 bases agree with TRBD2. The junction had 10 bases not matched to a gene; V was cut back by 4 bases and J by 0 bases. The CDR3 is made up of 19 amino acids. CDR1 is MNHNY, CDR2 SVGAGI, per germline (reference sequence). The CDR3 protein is CASSSGLAGGPRSSYEQYF. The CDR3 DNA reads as TGTGCCAGCAGTTCAGGACTAGCGGGAGGGCCCCGGAGCTCCTACGAGCAGTACTTC.

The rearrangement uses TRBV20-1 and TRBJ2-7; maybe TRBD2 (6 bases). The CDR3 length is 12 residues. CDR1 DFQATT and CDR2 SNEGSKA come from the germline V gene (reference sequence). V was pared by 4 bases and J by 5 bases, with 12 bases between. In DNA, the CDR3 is TGCAGTGCTATCGGACTACCGGACGAGCAGTACTTC. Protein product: CSAIGLPDEQYF.

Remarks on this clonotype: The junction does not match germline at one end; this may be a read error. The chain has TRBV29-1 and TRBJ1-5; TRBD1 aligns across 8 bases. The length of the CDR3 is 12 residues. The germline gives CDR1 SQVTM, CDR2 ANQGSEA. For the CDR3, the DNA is TGCAGCTTGGGACAGGACAATCAACCCCAGCATTTT. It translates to CSLGQDNQPQHF. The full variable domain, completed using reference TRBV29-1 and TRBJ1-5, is SAVISQKPSRDICQRGTSLTIQCQVDSQVTMMFWYRQQPGQSLTLIATANQGSEATYESGFVIDKFPISRPNLTFSTLTVSNMSPEDSSIYLCSLGQDNQPQHFGDGTRLSIL.

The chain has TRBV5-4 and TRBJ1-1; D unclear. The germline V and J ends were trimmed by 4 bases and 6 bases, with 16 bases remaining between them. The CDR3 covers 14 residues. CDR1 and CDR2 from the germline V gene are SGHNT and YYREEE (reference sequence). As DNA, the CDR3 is TGTGCCAGCAGCACCGGGGTTCTGGCCGCTGAAGCTTTCTTT. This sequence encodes CASSTGVLAAEAFF.